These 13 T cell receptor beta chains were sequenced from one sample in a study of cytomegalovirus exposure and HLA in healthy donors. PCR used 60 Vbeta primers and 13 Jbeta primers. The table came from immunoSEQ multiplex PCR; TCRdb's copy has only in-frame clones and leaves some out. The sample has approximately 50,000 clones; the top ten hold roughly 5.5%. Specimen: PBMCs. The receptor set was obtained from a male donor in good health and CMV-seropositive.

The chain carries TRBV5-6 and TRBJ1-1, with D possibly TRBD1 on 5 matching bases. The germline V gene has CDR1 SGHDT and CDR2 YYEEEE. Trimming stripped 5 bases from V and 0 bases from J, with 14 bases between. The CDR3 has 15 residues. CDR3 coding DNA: TGTGCCAGCAGGGCCCGGGGGGGGGTGAACACTGAAGCTTTCTTT. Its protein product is CASRARGGVNTEAFF.

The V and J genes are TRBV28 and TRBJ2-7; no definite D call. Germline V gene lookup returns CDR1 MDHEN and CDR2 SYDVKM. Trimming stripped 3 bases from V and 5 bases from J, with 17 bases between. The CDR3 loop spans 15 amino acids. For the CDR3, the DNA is TGTGCCAGCAGTTTCCCCCTGGAAGGCAGGAACGAGCAGTACTTC. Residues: CASSFPLEGRNEQYF.

DNA of the CDR3: TGTGCCAGCAGCCGACGCGGGGCAGGGACTATGAACACTGAAGCTTTCTTT. It encodes CASSRRGAGTMNTEAFF. The gene calls are TRBV11-2 and TRBJ1-1; TRBD1 might be the D (5 bases). The CDR3 contains 17 residues. Trimming pared 5 bases from V and 0 bases from J, leaving 19 bases between. The germline CDR1 and CDR2 sequences are SGHAT and FQNNGV.

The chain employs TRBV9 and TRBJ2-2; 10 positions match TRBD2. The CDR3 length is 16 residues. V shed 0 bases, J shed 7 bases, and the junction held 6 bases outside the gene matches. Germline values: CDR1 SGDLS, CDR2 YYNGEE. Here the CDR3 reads CASSVEAGGLVGELFF. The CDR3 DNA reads TGTGCCAGCAGCGTAGAAGCGGGGGGGCTGGTCGGGGAGCTGTTTTTT.

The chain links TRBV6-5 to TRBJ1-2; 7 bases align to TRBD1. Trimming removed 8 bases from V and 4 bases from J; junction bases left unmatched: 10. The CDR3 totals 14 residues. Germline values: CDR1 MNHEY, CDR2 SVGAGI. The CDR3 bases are TGTGCCAGCCTCGAGACCGGGACAGTCTATGGCTACACCTTC. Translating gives CASLETGTVYGYTF.

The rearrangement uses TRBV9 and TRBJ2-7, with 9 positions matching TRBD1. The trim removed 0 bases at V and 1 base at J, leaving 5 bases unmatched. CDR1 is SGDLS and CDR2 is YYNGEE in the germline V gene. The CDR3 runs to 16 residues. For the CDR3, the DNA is TGTGCCAGCAGCGTAGGCGGGACAGGGTCATCCTACGAGCAGTACTTC. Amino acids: CASSVGGTGSSYEQYF.

CDR3 sequence: CASSSAGDNSPLHF. CDR3 sequence (DNA): TGTGCCAGCAGCTCGGCAGGTGATAATTCACCCCTCCACTTT. The chain joins TRBV2 to TRBJ1-6, with D unresolved. Germline lookup yields CDR1 SNHLY and CDR2 FYNNEI. The CDR3 has 14 amino acids. Trimming took 6 bases from V and 5 from J, leaving 11 bases between them.

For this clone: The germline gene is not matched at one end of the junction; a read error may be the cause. Here the CDR3 DNA reads TGTGCCAGCAGCGAAGGGGCAGTTGGTTCGTGGCCCCAGCATTTT. Encoded protein: CASSEGAVGSWPQHF. The gene calls are TRBV6-1 and TRBJ1-5; the D gene is possibly TRBD1 (5 bases). Germline lookup yields CDR1 MNHNS and CDR2 SASEGT. This CDR3 region has 15 residues.

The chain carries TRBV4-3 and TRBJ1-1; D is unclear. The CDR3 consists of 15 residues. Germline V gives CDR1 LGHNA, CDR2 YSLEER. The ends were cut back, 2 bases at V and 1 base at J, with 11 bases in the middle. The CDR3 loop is CASSQIMGPNTEAFF. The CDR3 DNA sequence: TGCGCCAGCAGCCAAATCATGGGCCCGAACACTGAAGCTTTCTTT.

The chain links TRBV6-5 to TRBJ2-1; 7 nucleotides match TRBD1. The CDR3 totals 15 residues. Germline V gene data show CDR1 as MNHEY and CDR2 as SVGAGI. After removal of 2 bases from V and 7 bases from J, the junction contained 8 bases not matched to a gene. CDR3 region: CASSYRQGDGNEQFF. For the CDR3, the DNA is TGTGCCAGCAGTTACCGCCAGGGGGACGGGAATGAGCAGTTCTTC.

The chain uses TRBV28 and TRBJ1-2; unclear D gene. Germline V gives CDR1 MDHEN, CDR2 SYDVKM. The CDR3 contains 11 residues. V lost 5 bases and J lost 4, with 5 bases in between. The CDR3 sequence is CASSTLYGYTF. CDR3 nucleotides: TGTGCCAGCAGTACTCTCTATGGCTACACCTTC.

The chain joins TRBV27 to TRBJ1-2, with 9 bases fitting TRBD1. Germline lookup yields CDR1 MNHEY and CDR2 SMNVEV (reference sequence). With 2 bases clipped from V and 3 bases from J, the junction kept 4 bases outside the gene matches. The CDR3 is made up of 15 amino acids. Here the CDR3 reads CASSLTQGAHYGYTF. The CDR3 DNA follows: TGTGCCAGCAGTTTAACACAGGGGGCCCACTATGGCTACACCTTC.

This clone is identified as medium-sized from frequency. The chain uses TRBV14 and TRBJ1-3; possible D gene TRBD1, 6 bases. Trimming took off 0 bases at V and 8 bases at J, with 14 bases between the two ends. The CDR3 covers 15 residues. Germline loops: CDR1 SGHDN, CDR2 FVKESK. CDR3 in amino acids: CASSQEWGGRDTIYF. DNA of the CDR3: TGTGCCAGCAGCCAAGAATGGGGGGGCCGGGACACCATATATTTT.